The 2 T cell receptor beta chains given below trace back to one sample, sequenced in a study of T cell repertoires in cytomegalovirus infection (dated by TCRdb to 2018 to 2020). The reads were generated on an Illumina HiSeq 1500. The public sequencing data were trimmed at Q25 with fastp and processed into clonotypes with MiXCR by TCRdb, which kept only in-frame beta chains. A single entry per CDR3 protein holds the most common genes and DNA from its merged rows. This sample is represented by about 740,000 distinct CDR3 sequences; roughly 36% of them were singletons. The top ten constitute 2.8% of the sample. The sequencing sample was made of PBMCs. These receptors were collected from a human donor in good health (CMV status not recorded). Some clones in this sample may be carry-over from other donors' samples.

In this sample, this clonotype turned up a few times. The CDR3 loop reads CASSQGGGQGNYGYTF. CDR3 coding DNA: TGTGCCAGCAGTCAGGGCGGTGGACAGGGCAACTATGGCTACACCTTC. V usage is TRBV28 and J usage is TRBJ1-2, with TRBD1 matching 8 bases. J was trimmed by 2 bases and V by 5 bases; bases with no gene match: 10. Germline assignment: CDR1 MDHEN and CDR2 SYDVKM. This CDR3 has 16 residues.

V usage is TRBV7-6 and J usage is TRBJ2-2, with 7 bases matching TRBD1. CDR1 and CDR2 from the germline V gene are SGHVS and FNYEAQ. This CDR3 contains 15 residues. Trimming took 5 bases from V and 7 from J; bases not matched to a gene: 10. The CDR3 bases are TGTGCCAGCAGCCACGACAGGGAAGAGGGCGGGGAGCTGTTTTTT. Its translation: CASSHDREEGGELFF.